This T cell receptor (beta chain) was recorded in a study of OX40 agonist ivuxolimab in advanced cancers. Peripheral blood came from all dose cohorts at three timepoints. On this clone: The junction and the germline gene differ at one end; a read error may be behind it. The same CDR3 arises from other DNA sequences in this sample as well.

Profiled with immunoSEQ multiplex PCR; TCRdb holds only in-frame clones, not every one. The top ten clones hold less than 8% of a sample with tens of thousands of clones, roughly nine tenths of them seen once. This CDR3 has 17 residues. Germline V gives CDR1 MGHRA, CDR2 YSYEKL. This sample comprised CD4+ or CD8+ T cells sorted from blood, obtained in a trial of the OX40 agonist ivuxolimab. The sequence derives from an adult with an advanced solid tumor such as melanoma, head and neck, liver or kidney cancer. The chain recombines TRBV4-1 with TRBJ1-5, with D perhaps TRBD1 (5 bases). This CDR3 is CASSQVAGDVFNQPQHF. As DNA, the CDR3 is TGCGCCAGTAGCCAAGTCGCCGGGGACGTGTTCAATCAGCCCCAGCATTTT.